A single sample is the source of the 29 T cell receptor beta chains below, sequenced in a study of T cell changes during pregnancy in multiple sclerosis. Some clones are missing from TCRdb's copy, which holds only in-frame ones; the method was immunoSEQ multiplex PCR. The sample has approximately 61,000 clones, 80% to 95% seen once. The sequenced sample was peripheral blood, obtained after pregnancy. The receptors come from a female donor in good health, enrolled as a control in a pregnancy study.

The chain employs TRBV5-5 and TRBJ2-5, with 7 positions matching TRBD2. Germline V gene data show CDR1 as SGHKS and CDR2 as YYEKEE (reference sequence). V lost 7 bases to trimming and J lost 1 base; unmatched junction nucleotides: 10. The CDR3 loop spans 15 amino acids. The CDR3 reads CASGPPSGSQETQYF. The DNA of the CDR3 is TGTGCCAGCGGGCCTCCTAGCGGAAGCCAAGAGACCCAGTACTTC.

The gene calls are TRBV6-6 and TRBJ1-2; TRBD1 matches at 10 bases. The V and J ends lost 0 bases and 4 bases, in that order; junction bases with no gene match: 2. Germline V lookup: CDR1 MNHNY, CDR2 SVGAGI (reference sequence). The CDR3 sequence is 15 residues long. For the CDR3, the DNA is TGTGCCAGCAGTTACTCCGGGACAGGGGCCTATGGCTACACCTTC. Translated: CASSYSGTGAYGYTF.

This sequence joins TRBV7-9 and TRBJ2-1, with 7 nucleotides matching TRBD1. This CDR3 spans 17 amino acids. J was trimmed by 4 bases and V by 4 bases; bases with no gene match: 13. Per the germline V gene, CDR1 is SEHNR and CDR2 is FQNEAQ (reference sequence). The chain's CDR3 is CASSSSINRGPYNEQFF. The DNA for the CDR3 is TGTGCCAGCAGCTCCTCCATAAACAGGGGACCTTACAATGAGCAGTTCTTC.

The chain combines TRBV27 with TRBJ2-7, with 10 bases fitting TRBD1. Germline trimming cut 4 bases from V and 4 bases from J; bases unmatched to any gene: 4. The CDR3 is made up of 14 amino acids. Germline V CDR1 and CDR2: MNHEY, SMNVEV (reference sequence). CDR3 residues: CASSYGQGEYEQYF. CDR3 nucleotide sequence: TGTGCCAGCAGTTATGGACAGGGGGAATACGAGCAGTACTTC.

The chain couples TRBV18 to TRBJ2-5; TRBD1 agrees at 7 bases. This CDR3 comprises 14 residues. V lost 6 bases and J lost 4; bases outside the gene matches: 8. The germline V gene has CDR1 KGHSH and CDR2 LQKENI. This chain's CDR3 is CASSPTGRGETQYF. DNA of the CDR3: TGTGCCAGCTCCCCGACAGGGAGAGGAGAGACCCAGTACTTC.

The V gene is TRBV4-2, the J gene TRBJ2-4, with 7 nucleotides matching TRBD2. J lost 8 bases, V lost 0 bases, and 4 bases had no gene match. CDR3 length: 14 amino acids. Germline CDR1 reads LGHNA; CDR2 reads YNFKEQ. The CDR3 loop reads CASSQEAGRDIQYF. The CDR3 DNA sequence: TGTGCCAGCAGCCAAGAAGCAGGGAGGGACATTCAGTACTTC.

The genes are TRBV7-3 and TRBJ2-3; D unresolved. V lost 1 base and J 3 bases, leaving 11 bases between the germline ends. The CDR3 totals 15 residues. Germline lookup yields CDR1 SGHTA and CDR2 FQGTGA. The CDR3 spells CASSLNPQRTDTQYF. The DNA of the CDR3 is TGTGCCAGCAGCTTAAACCCTCAGAGGACAGATACGCAGTATTTT.

The rearrangement uses TRBV15 and TRBJ2-1; possible D gene TRBD1, 5 bases. The CDR3 is 15 amino acids. Germline CDR1 and CDR2: LNHNV and YYDKDF (reference sequence). Trimming pared 2 bases from V and 4 bases from J, leaving 12 bases between. The CDR3: CATSRYSQGYNEQFF. The CDR3 DNA sequence: TGTGCCACCAGCAGATATAGCCAGGGATACAATGAGCAGTTCTTC. Full variable domain (missing parts from reference TRBV15 and TRBJ2-1): DAMVIQNPRYQVTQFGKPVTLSCSQTLNHNVMYWYQQKSSQAPKLLFHYYDKDFNNEADTPDNFQSRRPNTSFCFLDIRSPGLGDTAMYLCATSRYSQGYNEQFFGPGTRLTVL.

This sequence joins TRBV30 and TRBJ1-1; possible D gene TRBD1, 5 bases. From germline, CDR1 is GTSNPN and CDR2 SVGIG (reference sequence). The ends were cut back, 3 bases at V and 1 base at J, with 9 bases in the middle. This CDR3 has 13 residues. The CDR3 sequence is CAWRVGANTEAFF. CDR3 bases: TGTGCCTGGAGGGTAGGGGCGAACACTGAAGCTTTCTTT.

This chain connects TRBV9 to TRBJ2-3; 11 nucleotides align to TRBD2. The V and J ends lost 2 bases and 3 bases, in that order; junction bases with no gene match: 2. The CDR3 runs 15 residues. In germline, CDR1 is SGDLS, CDR2 YYNGEE. CDR3 in DNA: TGTGCCAGCAGCGTTACTAGCGGGGGAACAGATACGCAGTATTTT. This codes for CASSVTSGGTDTQYF.

This rearrangement joins TRBV7-2 to TRBJ1-1; D remains unclear. The CDR3 totals 13 residues. Germline CDR1 reads SGHTA; CDR2 reads FQGNSA. The germline V and J ends were trimmed by 1 base and 3 bases, with 6 bases remaining between them. CDR3 region: CASSLDQYTEAFF. CDR3 nucleotide sequence: TGTGCCAGCAGCTTAGACCAGTACACTGAAGCTTTCTTT.

The gene calls are TRBV7-9 and TRBJ2-5; 10 nucleotides line up with TRBD2. This CDR3 region has 16 residues. The J segment lost 4 bases and the V segment lost 4 bases, leaving 9 bases of the junction unmatched. Per the germline V gene, CDR1 is SEHNR and CDR2 is FQNEAQ (reference sequence). The CDR3 nucleotides are TGTGCCAGCAGCTCTGGCCCGAGCGGGGGGGCAGAGACCCAGTACTTC. It yields the protein CASSSGPSGGAETQYF.

The chain employs TRBV13 and TRBJ2-3; 11 bases are a match to TRBD2. This CDR3 has 16 amino acids. Trimming took 4 bases from V and 8 from J; bases not matched to a gene: 11. CDR1 and CDR2 (germline): PRHDT, FYEKMQ (reference sequence). The CDR3 DNA reads TGTGCCAGCAGCTACGGGGGACTAGCGGTTCAGGGTACGCAGTATTTT. As protein: CASSYGGLAVQGTQYF.

This clone came up once. The chain uses TRBV10-3 and TRBJ1-4, with no clear D. Germline V lookup: CDR1 ENHRY, CDR2 SYGVKD. With 5 bases removed from V and 8 bases from J, the gap between germline ends came to 15 bases. This CDR3 comprises 14 residues. CDR3 in DNA: TGTGCCATCAGTCCGGGAGCGGGCCGAGAAAAACTGTTTTTT. Amino acid sequence: CAISPGAGREKLFF.

The rearrangement uses TRBV6-1 and TRBJ1-1; D gene uncertain. Germline lookup yields CDR1 MNHNS and CDR2 SASEGT. The CDR3 runs to 13 residues. With 3 bases removed from V and 4 bases from J, the gap between germline ends came to 9 bases. The CDR3 DNA reads TGTGCCAGCAGTGAGGCCCGATCCACTGAAGCTTTCTTT. Residues: CASSEARSTEAFF.

The gene calls are TRBV9 and TRBJ2-3; 7 nucleotides match TRBD2. The length of the CDR3 is 18 residues. Germline V CDR1 and CDR2: SGDLS, YYNGEE. V gave up 0 bases and J gave up 0 bases; unmatched junction bases: 10. Written as DNA, the CDR3 is TGTGCCAGCAGCGTAGATCCTAGCGGAAGTTTTAGCACAGATACGCAGTATTTT. It encodes CASSVDPSGSFSTDTQYF.

V gene TRBV11-2 combines with J gene TRBJ1-1, with TRBD1 matching over 10 bases. Germline values: CDR1 SGHAT, CDR2 FQNNGV. V gave up 3 bases and J gave up 2 bases; unmatched junction bases: 9. The length of the CDR3 is 17 residues. CDR3 loop: CASSFRDRGGYNTEAFF. CDR3 in DNA: TGTGCCAGCAGCTTCCGGGACAGGGGAGGTTACAACACTGAAGCTTTCTTT.

The CDR3 protein is CASSVQGATYNEQFF. CDR3 bases: TGTGCCAGCAGTGTGCAGGGGGCAACCTACAATGAGCAGTTCTTC. V is TRBV2 and J is TRBJ2-1; 8 nucleotides agree with TRBD1. Trimming removed 4 bases from V and 2 bases from J; junction bases left unmatched: 4. The CDR3 length is 15 residues. Germline V gives CDR1 SNHLY, CDR2 FYNNEI. The entire variable domain, with the rest obtained from reference TRBV2 and TRBJ2-1, is as follows: EPEVTQTPSHQVTQMGQEVILRCVPISNHLYFYWYRQILGQKVEFLVSFYNNEISEKSEIFDDQFSVERPDGSNFTLKIRSTKLEDSAMYFCASSVQGATYNEQFFGPGTRLTVL.

V is TRBV29-1 and J is TRBJ1-2; TRBD1 is a possible D gene (5 bases). V was shortened by 4 bases and J by 8 bases, with 17 bases between the two germline ends. Germline lookup yields CDR1 SQVTM and CDR2 ANQGSEA. The CDR3 totals 13 residues. The CDR3 DNA is TGCAGCGTTGTGACAGCTCGGGGGGACGGCTACACCTTC. Translation gives CSVVTARGDGYTF. The whole variable domain, remainder taken from reference TRBV29-1 and TRBJ1-2, is SAVISQKPSRDICQRGTSLTIQCQVDSQVTMMFWYRQQPGQSLTLIATANQGSEATYESGFVIDKFPISRPNLTFSTLTVSNMSPEDSSIYLCSVVTARGDGYTFGSGTRLTVV.

V gene TRBV5-4 combines with J gene TRBJ1-2; 7 bases line up with TRBD1. This CDR3 has 13 residues. From germline, CDR1 is SGHNT and CDR2 YYREEE (reference sequence). V lost 2 bases and J lost 3; bases outside the gene matches: 1. Here the CDR3 DNA reads TGTGCCAGCAGCTTTGACAGGGACTATGGCTACACCTTC. This encodes CASSFDRDYGYTF. Together with reference TRBV5-4 and TRBJ1-2, the CDR3 gives the full variable domain: ETGVTQSPTHLIKTRGQQVTLRCSSQSGHNTVSWYQQALGQGPQFIFQYYREEENGRGNFPPRFSGLQFPNYSSELNVNALELDDSALYLCASSFDRDYGYTFGSGTRLTVV.

This chain links TRBV19 with TRBJ1-2; 7 bases line up with TRBD1. Trimming cost V 6 bases and J 5 bases; bases outside gene matches: 9. This CDR3 has 14 amino acids. Germline V gene lookup returns CDR1 LNHDA and CDR2 SQIVND (reference sequence). In nucleotides, the CDR3 is TGTGCCAGTAGGCCCGGGACAGTCTGGTATGGCTACACCTTC. This codes for CASRPGTVWYGYTF.

The chain employs TRBV5-1 and TRBJ2-1; 9 nucleotides match TRBD2. Germline loops: CDR1 SGHRS, CDR2 YFSETQ. CDR3 length equals 16 residues. The V and J ends lost 0 bases and 5 bases, in that order; junction bases with no gene match: 6. The CDR3 DNA is TGCGCCAGCAGCTTGGTGGGAGCGGGAGGTCACAATGAGCAGTTCTTC. As protein: CASSLVGAGGHNEQFF.

The J gene is TRBJ2-1, the V gene TRBV19, with 9 bases identical to TRBD2. CDR1 is LNHDA and CDR2 is SQIVND in the germline V gene (reference sequence). Germline trimming cut 9 bases from V and 7 bases from J; bases unmatched to any gene: 7. The CDR3 is 13 amino acids. CDR3 region: CASALTSGNEQFF. The CDR3 nucleotides read TGTGCCAGCGCCCTGACTAGCGGAAATGAGCAGTTCTTC.

The chain links TRBV7-3 to TRBJ2-3; 8 bases map to TRBD1. The germline V gene encodes CDR1 SGHTA and CDR2 FQGTGA. The CDR3 length is 18 residues. J gave up 0 bases and V 0 bases, and 8 bases lay outside the gene matches. In nucleotides, the CDR3 is TGTGCCAGCAGCTTAACGGCAATACAGGGGGTTAGCACAGATACGCAGTATTTT. It yields the protein CASSLTAIQGVSTDTQYF.

The rearrangement joins TRBV7-3 to TRBJ2-5; unclear D gene. Between the trimmed V and J ends, which lost 1 base and 1 base, there was a span of 7 bases. CDR1 and CDR2 (germline): SGHTA, FQGTGA. This CDR3 contains 14 residues. This CDR3 is CASSLRPGQETQYF. In DNA form, the CDR3 reads TGTGCCAGCAGCTTAAGGCCAGGCCAAGAGACCCAGTACTTC.

This chain connects TRBV19 to TRBJ2-1; 9 positions match TRBD2. V shed 1 base and J 8 bases; nucleotides not matched to a gene: 6. CDR1 and CDR2 (germline): LNHDA, SQIVND (reference sequence). This CDR3 region has 15 residues. CDR3 loop: CASSIGGRANDEQFF. The CDR3 DNA reads TGTGCCAGTAGTATAGGCGGGAGGGCCAACGATGAGCAGTTCTTC.

Concerning this clone: A junction boundary mismatches the germline segment, possibly from a read error. V is TRBV7-7 and J is TRBJ2-5; a possible D gene is TRBD2 (6 bases). CDR3 length equals 15 residues. The germline V gene has CDR1 SSHAT and CDR2 FNYEAQ (reference sequence). The CDR3 bases are TGTGCTAGCAGCTTAGCTGGATCCCGGGGGGAGACCCAGTACTTC. The encoded protein is CASSLAGSRGETQYF.

The chain combines TRBV14 with TRBJ2-5; no clear D gene. The germline CDR1 and CDR2 sequences are SGHDN and FVKESK. CDR3 length: 13 amino acids. Trimming shortened V by 1 base and J by 6 bases, and 9 bases separated the two germline ends. The CDR3 spells CASSQGLFKTQYF. Written as DNA, the CDR3 is TGTGCCAGCAGCCAAGGGCTGTTTAAGACCCAGTACTTC.

This clone came up once. This rearrangement joins TRBV18 to TRBJ1-5; tentative D call: TRBD1 (5 bases). V was trimmed by 3 bases and J by 7 bases, leaving 13 bases between them. The CDR3 runs to 14 residues. In germline, CDR1 is KGHSH, CDR2 LQKENI. Written as DNA, the CDR3 is TGTGCCAGCTCACCGGGCGGGGCTGGGCAGCCCCAGCATTTT. This sequence encodes CASSPGGAGQPQHF.